These 20 T cell receptor beta chains originate from one sample sequenced in a study of T cell clonality in common variable immunodeficiency. Some clones are missing from TCRdb's copy, which holds only in-frame ones; the method was immunoSEQ multiplex PCR. The counts give roughly 79,000 clones, none of them seen only once; about 0.8% is held by the top ten. The sequenced material came from peripheral blood mononuclear cells. These receptors were obtained from a person aged 18 to 75 in good health.

This clone showed up many times. With the read ending 3 residues before the CDR3 end, the germline J gene is used to fill in that end. The genes are TRBV19 and TRBJ2-2; 13 bases map to TRBD2. This CDR3 is 17 amino acids long. J lost 0 bases, V lost 5 bases, and 3 bases had no gene match. Germline CDR1 reads LNHDA; CDR2 reads SQIVND (reference sequence). The CDR3 spells CASSQLAGGPNTGELFF. The covered CDR3 bases are TGTGCCAGTAGTCAACTAGCGGGAGGGCCGAACACCGGGGAG.

This clone was counted many times. The read ends 3 residues early relative to the CDR3; the germline J gene fills the gap. The chain links TRBV20-1 to TRBJ2-4, with D maybe TRBD2 (5 bases). Germline loops: CDR1 DFQATT, CDR2 SNEGSKA (reference sequence). Trimming took 6 bases from V and 5 from J, leaving 8 bases between them. The CDR3 is made up of 11 amino acids. This CDR3 is CSAERENIQYF. The CDR3 DNA, read in part, is TGCAGTGCCGAGAGGGAAAACATT.

This clone has at least ten counts. The DNA read from the CDR3 is TGTGCCAGCGGAGCTAGCGGGAGGTCCCCCGATACG. This translates into CASGASGRSPDT. The whole CDR3 is CASGASGRSPDTQYF. The chain uses TRBV7-2 and TRBJ2-3; 11 bases fit TRBD2. The missing CDR3 end, 3 residues past where the read stops, is filled in from the germline J gene. V lost 8 bases and J lost 6; bases outside the gene matches: 10. CDR3 length equals 15 residues. The V gene's germline CDR1 is SGHTA and CDR2 FQGNSA.

In this sample, this clone turned up many times. From the germline J gene comes the end of the CDR3, since the read stops 3 residues before it. The chain joins TRBV19 to TRBJ2-3, with D perhaps matching TRBD1 (6 bases). Per the germline V gene, CDR1 is LNHDA and CDR2 is SQIVND (reference sequence). CDR3 length: 14 residues. Trimming removed 5 bases from V and 3 bases from J, with 12 bases in between. The CDR3 sequence is CASSLTGWTDTQYF. The sequenced CDR3 bases are TGTGCCAGTAGTTTGACAGGATGGACAGATACG.

In its sample, this clone was seen many times. The read terminates 3 residues ahead of where the CDR3 ends, so the germline J gene completes it. This sequence joins TRBV19 and TRBJ2-7, with 12 bases identical to TRBD1. V gave up 4 bases and J gave up 1 base; unmatched junction bases: 5. Germline-derived CDR1 and CDR2 are LNHDA and SQIVND (reference sequence). The CDR3 runs 16 residues. This CDR3 is CASSRGGQGASYEQYF. The part of the CDR3 DNA that was read is TGTGCCAGTAGTAGGGGGGGACAGGGGGCATCCTACGAG. Together with reference TRBV19 and TRBJ2-7, the CDR3 gives the full variable domain: DGGITQSPKYLFRKEGQNVTLSCEQNLNHDAMYWYRQDPGQGLRLIYYSQIVNDFQKGDIAEGYSVSREKKESFPLTVTSAQKNPTAFYLCASSRGGQGASYEQYFGPGTRLTVT.

This clone was seen a handful of times. The read halts 3 residues ahead of the CDR3 end, with the missing end drawn from the germline J gene. The chain recombines TRBV20-1 with TRBJ2-7; D gene ambiguous. Germline loops: CDR1 DFQATT, CDR2 SNEGSKA (reference sequence). V was shortened by 0 bases and J by 5 bases, with 8 bases between the two germline ends. This CDR3 comprises 12 residues. The CDR3 DNA, read in part, is TGCAGTGCTAGAGAGTTAGCACACGAG. Translation gives CSARELAHE. The entire CDR3 reads CSARELAHEQYF.

This clone was detected ten times or more. From the germline J gene comes the end of the CDR3, since the read stops 3 residues before it. The chain has TRBV5-6 and TRBJ2-5; 8 bases are shared with TRBD1. V lost 0 bases, J lost 4 bases, and 5 bases stayed unmatched. The germline V gene encodes CDR1 SGHDT and CDR2 YYEEEE. The CDR3 totals 15 residues. CDR3 sequence: CASSLAGRGPETQYF. The DNA read from the CDR3 is TGTGCCAGCAGCTTGGCGGGCAGGGGGCCAGAGACC.

This clone has ten or more counts. Incomplete CDR3 DNA: TGTGCCAGCAGCTTATGGGGCCCCAACACCGGGGAG. Translated: CASSLWGPNTGE. The CDR3 reads in full as CASSLWGPNTGELFF. The J gene is TRBJ2-2, the V gene TRBV7-3; D may be TRBD1 (5 bases). Sequencing ends 3 residues short of the CDR3 end; the germline J gene provides the rest. CDR1 is SGHTA, CDR2 FQGTGA, per germline. V dropped 2 bases and J dropped 2 bases, with 9 bases sitting between them. CDR3 size: 15 residues. Together with reference TRBV7-3 and TRBJ2-2, the CDR3 gives the full variable domain: GAGVSQTPSNKVTEKGKYVELRCDPISGHTALYWYRQSLGQGPEFLIYFQGTGAADDSGLPNDRFFAVRPEGSVSTLKIQRTERGDSAVYLCASSLWGPNTGELFFGEGSRLTVL.

This clone has ten or more counts. From the germline J gene comes the end of the CDR3, since the read stops 3 residues before it. The chain recombines TRBV20-1 with TRBJ2-2, with D perhaps matching TRBD1 (5 bases). The CDR3 is made up of 16 amino acids. Trimming removed 0 bases from V and 1 base from J, with 12 bases in between. CDR1 and CDR2 (germline): DFQATT, SNEGSKA (reference sequence). The sequenced CDR3 bases are TGCAGTGCTAGAGACGTCGGCAGGGAGAACACCGGGGAG. Translation gives CSARDVGRENTGE. The whole CDR3 is CSARDVGRENTGELFF.

This clone has at least ten counts. The CDR3 extends 3 residues past the end of the read, so its final part is completed from the germline J gene. This chain joins TRBV14 and TRBJ2-5, with 13 bases matching TRBD2. Germline trimming cut 4 bases from V and 4 bases from J; bases unmatched to any gene: 9. Germline values: CDR1 SGHDN, CDR2 FVKESK. CDR3 length: 17 amino acids. The sequenced part of the CDR3 DNA is TGTGCCAGCAGCCGCGGACTAGCGGGAGTTGGAGGAGAGACC. Its protein is CASSRGLAGVGGET. The CDR3, in full, reads CASSRGLAGVGGETQYF.

This clone was recorded at least ten times. The CDR3 end lies 3 residues beyond the end of the read and is filled in from the germline J gene. The chain links TRBV10-3 to TRBJ2-5; D is perhaps TRBD2 (5 bases). There are 15 residues in the CDR3. Germline CDR1 and CDR2: ENHRY and SYGVKD. The V end lost 3 bases, the J end lost 4 bases, and 15 bases lay between the germline ends. The covered CDR3 bases are TGTGCCATCAGTGACCCCCTCGAGGGCGTAGAGACC. Residues: CAISDPLEGVET. The CDR3, in full, reads CAISDPLEGVETQYF.

This clone was seen at least ten times. The CDR3 extends 3 residues past the end of the read, so its final part is completed from the germline J gene. This chain links TRBV19 with TRBJ2-5, with 11 bases matching TRBD2. The CDR3 runs to 14 residues. Germline CDR1 and CDR2: LNHDA and SQIVND (reference sequence). V dropped 8 bases and J dropped 6; count of bases not matched to a gene: 8. CDR3 DNA, as far as it was read: TGTGCCAGTGGGATGACTAGCGGGATGAAGACC. Translated: CASGMTSGMKT. The complete CDR3 sequence is CASGMTSGMKTQYF. Filled out from reference TRBV19 and TRBJ2-5, the complete variable domain reads DGGITQSPKYLFRKEGQNVTLSCEQNLNHDAMYWYRQDPGQGLRLIYYSQIVNDFQKGDIAEGYSVSREKKESFPLTVTSAQKNPTAFYLCASGMTSGMKTQYFGPGTRLLVL.

A note on this clone: Read data end 3 residues before the CDR3 end; the end is taken from the germline J gene. V is TRBV10-2 and J is TRBJ2-1; perhaps TRBD1 as D (6 bases). Germline V CDR1 and CDR2: WSHSY, SAAADI. The V and J ends lost 8 bases and 0 bases respectively, with 11 bases between them. This CDR3 has 14 residues. The CDR3 DNA, read in part, is TGCGCCAGCGAGGGGGACACCTCCTACAATGAG. Translation gives CASEGDTSYNE. The whole CDR3 sequence reads CASEGDTSYNEQFF.

The sample holds many counts of this clone. The read ends 3 residues early relative to the CDR3; the germline J gene fills the gap. The rearrangement joins TRBV11-3 to TRBJ1-1; unclear D gene. V lost 4 bases, J lost 4 bases, and 13 bases lay in between. The CDR3 sequence is 14 residues long. Per germline, CDR1 SGHNT and CDR2 YENEEA. CDR3 DNA (partial): TGTGCCAGCAGCTCACCCCTTGAGGGCACTGAA. Its translation: CASSSPLEGTE. In full, the CDR3 reads CASSSPLEGTEAFF.

This clone was counted ten times or more. The observed sequence ends 3 residues before the CDR3 terminus, with the missing tail filled in from the germline J gene. The V gene is TRBV4-1, the J gene TRBJ1-5; D is uncertain. Trimming took off 4 bases at V and 6 bases at J, with 10 bases between the two ends. The CDR3 is 13 amino acids. Germline V lookup: CDR1 MGHRA, CDR2 YSYEKL. This chain's CDR3 is CASSPGRSQPQHF. CDR3 DNA, as far as it was read: TGCGCCAGCAGCCCAGGCAGGAGTCAGCCC.

The table lists this clone with many counts. The missing CDR3 end, 3 residues past where the read stops, is filled in from the germline J gene. The J gene is TRBJ2-3, the V gene TRBV29-1; 10 bases are a match to TRBD2. CDR1 and CDR2 (germline): SQVTM, ANQGSEA. The ends lost 6 bases at V and 0 bases at J; junction bases unmatched: 9. The CDR3 covers 16 residues. Here the CDR3 reads CSVAGGTESSTDTQYF. The part of the CDR3 DNA that was read is TGCAGCGTAGCGGGGGGGACGGAGTCTAGCACAGATACG.

This clone was picked up many times. The part of the CDR3 DNA that was read is TGCAGCGGGATTCCGGGACAGGGCGTTCCAGATACG. Residues: CSGIPGQGVPDT. The full CDR3 reads CSGIPGQGVPDTQYF. The V and J genes are TRBV29-1 and TRBJ2-3; 9 nucleotides match TRBD1. The CDR3 end is not reached by the read, which stops 3 residues before it; the germline J gene fills it in. The CDR3 totals 15 residues. The germline V gene has CDR1 SQVTM and CDR2 ANQGSEA. J gave up 4 bases and V 7 bases, and 12 bases lay outside the gene matches.

This clone came up many times. The missing CDR3 end, 3 residues past where the read stops, is filled in from the germline J gene. The chain employs TRBV7-6 and TRBJ2-1; 7 positions agree with TRBD1. J lost 4 bases, V lost 7 bases, and 16 bases had no gene match. The germline gives CDR1 SGHVS, CDR2 FNYEAQ. This CDR3 comprises 17 residues. The DNA read from the CDR3 is TGTGCCAGCACCCCTTCAACAGGGGTAATATCTTACAATGAG. Amino acids: CASTPSTGVISYNE. The entire CDR3 protein is CASTPSTGVISYNEQFF.

This clone was picked up many times. The read terminates 3 residues ahead of where the CDR3 ends, so the germline J gene completes it. This rearrangement joins TRBV20-1 to TRBJ2-2; the D gene is possibly TRBD2 (6 bases). Germline CDR1 is DFQATT and CDR2 is SNEGSKA (reference sequence). The length of the CDR3 is 16 residues. The germline V and J ends were trimmed by 0 bases and 0 bases, with 11 bases remaining between them. The CDR3 here is CSARDSLAPNTGELFF. The sequenced CDR3 bases are TGCAGTGCTAGAGATTCTCTAGCGCCGAACACCGGGGAG.

This clone was observed at least ten times. The read ends 3 residues early relative to the CDR3; the germline J gene fills the gap. The gene calls are TRBV14 and TRBJ2-7; D is ambiguous. Germline lookup yields CDR1 SGHDN and CDR2 FVKESK. V lost 3 bases, J lost 6 bases, and 15 bases lay in between. This CDR3 contains 14 residues. CDR3 DNA, as far as it was read: TGTGCCAGCAGCCATTTGCCCACCCCCGGCGAG. Amino acid sequence: CASSHLPTPGE. The entire CDR3 protein is CASSHLPTPGEQYF.